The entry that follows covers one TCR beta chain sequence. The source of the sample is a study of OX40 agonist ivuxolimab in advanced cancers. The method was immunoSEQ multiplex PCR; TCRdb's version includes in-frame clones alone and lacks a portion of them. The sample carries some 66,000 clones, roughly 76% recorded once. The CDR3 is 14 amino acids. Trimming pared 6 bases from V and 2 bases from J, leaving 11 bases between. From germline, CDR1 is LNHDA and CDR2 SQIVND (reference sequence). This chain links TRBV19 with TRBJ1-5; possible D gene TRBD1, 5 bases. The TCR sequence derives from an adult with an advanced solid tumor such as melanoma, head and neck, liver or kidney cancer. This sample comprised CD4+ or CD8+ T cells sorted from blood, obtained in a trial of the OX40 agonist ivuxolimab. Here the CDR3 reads CASRGPVGNQPQHF. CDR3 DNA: TGTGCCAGTAGGGGACCCGTGGGCAATCAGCCCCAGCATTTT.